Below are 20 T cell receptor beta chains sequenced from a single sample in a study of T-cell reconstitution after alpha-beta-depleted transplantation in children. TCRbeta library preparation incorporated unique molecular identifiers. TCRdb used MiXCR to reprocess the PCR reads, holding one entry per CDR3 protein. The profile shows about 640,000 distinct CDR3 sequences, over 15% of them singletons. Source: PBMCs from the stem cell graft donor, taken from the stem cell graft. The receptors were gathered from a human donor who donated a stem cell graft to a child with acute myeloid leukemia.

The CDR3 loop reads CASSLDSFYEQYF. In DNA, the CDR3 is TGTGCCAGCAGCTTGGACAGCTTCTACGAGCAGTACTTC. The chain carries TRBV11-3 and TRBJ2-7; TRBD1 is a possible D gene (6 bases). V lost 3 bases and J lost 3, with 9 bases in between. There are 13 residues in the CDR3. The germline CDR1 and CDR2 sequences are SGHNT and YENEEA. The full variable domain, completed using reference TRBV11-3 and TRBJ2-7, is EAGVVQSPRYKIIEKKQPVAFWCNPISGHNTLYWYLQNLGQGPELLIRYENEEAVDDSQLPKDRFSAERLKGVDSTLKIQPAELGDSAVYLCASSLDSFYEQYFGPGTRLTVT.

This clonotype showed up just a few times. The chain combines TRBV27 with TRBJ1-2; maybe TRBD1 (6 bases). The germline V and J ends were trimmed by 5 bases and 4 bases, with 11 bases remaining between them. Germline V CDR1 and CDR2: MNHEY, SMNVEV (reference sequence). This CDR3 is built from 13 residues. The CDR3 region has the DNA TGTGCCAGCAGTCCCAGGGGTGGCTATGGCTACACCTTC. This gives the protein CASSPRGGYGYTF.

Many counts were recorded for this clonotype. The rearrangement links TRBV5-4 to TRBJ2-1, with 9 bases fitting TRBD2. Looked up from germline, CDR1 is SGHNT and CDR2 is YYREEE (reference sequence). V trimming: 3 bases; J trimming: 5 bases; junction bases outside the gene matches: 6. CDR3 size: 15 residues. The CDR3 coding sequence is TGTGCCAGCAGCTCCGCTAGCGGGGTGAACAATGAGCAGTTCTTC. As protein: CASSSASGVNNEQFF. Full variable domain (outside the CDR3, taken from reference TRBV5-4 and TRBJ2-1): ETGVTQSPTHLIKTRGQQVTLRCSSQSGHNTVSWYQQALGQGPQFIFQYYREEENGRGNFPPRFSGLQFPNYSSELNVNALELDDSALYLCASSSASGVNNEQFFGPGTRLTVL.

This clonotype was observed at least ten times. CDR3 protein: CSARSVGQGLDTQYF. CDR3 in DNA: TGCAGTGCTAGGTCCGTGGGACAGGGCCTCGATACGCAGTATTTT. The genes are TRBV20-1 and TRBJ2-3, with 9 bases identical to TRBD1. Losses at the gene ends were 3 bases for V and 6 bases for J; bases not matched to a gene: 10. The length of the CDR3 is 15 residues. Germline V lookup: CDR1 DFQATT, CDR2 SNEGSKA (reference sequence).

This clonotype was detected only a few times. The V and J genes are TRBV20-1 and TRBJ1-5; D gene ambiguous. This CDR3 region has 15 residues. Germline V lookup: CDR1 DFQATT, CDR2 SNEGSKA (reference sequence). The V gene lost 1 base and the J gene lost 0 bases, with 10 bases spanning the gap. CDR3 amino acids: CSARVQSHSNQPQHF. The CDR3, as DNA: TGCAGTGCTAGAGTACAGAGTCATAGCAATCAGCCCCAGCATTTT.

The chain joins TRBV7-8 to TRBJ1-5, with 8 bases that match TRBD1. The junction had 7 bases not matched to a gene; V was cut back by 3 bases and J by 6 bases. Germline V gives CDR1 SGHVS, CDR2 FQNEAQ. CDR3 length equals 15 residues. DNA for the CDR3: TGTGCCAGCAGCTTGAGGAGGACAGGGCGTCAGCCCCAGCATTTT. Amino acids: CASSLRRTGRQPQHF.

Ten or more counts support this clonotype. This chain links TRBV20-1 with TRBJ2-3; D perhaps matches TRBD2 (5 bases). The germline CDR1 and CDR2 sequences are DFQATT and SNEGSKA (reference sequence). The length of the CDR3 is 16 residues. Deletions cut 1 base from V and 2 bases from J, with 16 bases between. CDR3 protein: CSARALLRLSTDTQYF. CDR3 in DNA: TGCAGTGCTAGAGCCCTCCTCCGACTATCCACAGATACGCAGTATTTT.

This clonotype has a handful of counts. The V and J genes are TRBV5-5 and TRBJ2-7; possible D gene TRBD1, 6 bases. Deletions cut 0 bases from V and 0 bases from J, with 13 bases between. The CDR3 length is 16 residues. Germline V lookup: CDR1 SGHKS, CDR2 YYEKEE (reference sequence). The chain's CDR3 is CASSLVQDRNSYEQYF. DNA of the CDR3: TGTGCCAGCAGCTTGGTGCAAGACAGGAACTCCTACGAGCAGTACTTC.

This clonotype was counted only a few times. The chain couples TRBV12-3 or TRBV12-4 to TRBJ2-2; D is perhaps TRBD2 (6 bases). V dropped 1 base and J dropped 7 bases, with 13 bases sitting between them. The CDR3 covers 15 residues. The CDR3 coding sequence is TGTGCCAGCAGTTTAGGAACTGGGAGGATCGGGGAGCTGTTTTTT. Protein product: CASSLGTGRIGELFF.

This clonotype was observed many times. This rearrangement joins TRBV20-1 to TRBJ1-5; possible D gene TRBD1, 5 bases. Germline CDR1 reads DFQATT; CDR2 reads SNEGSKA (reference sequence). This CDR3 is built from 16 residues. Trimming took 5 bases from V and 2 from J, leaving 19 bases between them. The CDR3 loop reads CSAGVGPMGGNQPQHF. The CDR3, as DNA: TGCAGTGCTGGGGTGGGCCCAATGGGGGGCAATCAGCCCCAGCATTTT.

This clonotype was picked up many times. The V gene is TRBV20-1, the J gene TRBJ1-2; D is unresolved. The CDR3 is 14 residues long. V was cut by 4 bases and J by 4 bases, with 16 bases left in between. Germline CDR1 and CDR2: DFQATT and SNEGSKA (reference sequence). CDR3 sequence (DNA): TGCAGTGCTATTGACGGGCAACAATCCTATGGCTACACCTTC. It translates to CSAIDGQQSYGYTF.

V gene TRBV7-9 combines with J gene TRBJ2-7, with TRBD2 matching 11 bases. CDR3 length: 15 amino acids. Germline CDR1 SEHNR, CDR2 FQNEAQ (reference sequence). V lost 5 bases and J lost 5; bases outside the gene matches: 8. The CDR3 coding sequence is TGTGCCAGCAGCCTTACTAGCGGGGGTTTCGACGAGCAGTACTTC. It specifies CASSLTSGGFDEQYF.

This clonotype was observed a few times. This chain links TRBV6-1 with TRBJ1-6; 8 bases align to TRBD1. This CDR3 spans 16 amino acids. Trimming cost V 8 bases and J 0 bases; bases outside gene matches: 6. Germline-derived CDR1 and CDR2 are MNHNS and SASEGT. The CDR3 reads CASGDRPSSYNSPLHF. The CDR3 DNA reads as TGTGCCAGCGGGGACAGGCCGAGCTCCTATAATTCACCCCTCCACTTT.

This clonotype was counted a few times. The chain uses TRBV11-2 and TRBJ2-1; maybe TRBD1 (5 bases). V lost 0 bases and J 4 bases, leaving 10 bases between the germline ends. CDR3 length equals 15 residues. Germline CDR1 reads SGHAT; CDR2 reads FQNNGV. In nucleotides, the CDR3 is TGTGCCAGCAGCTTAGATGGGGCAGGTTACAATGAGCAGTTCTTC. This gives the protein CASSLDGAGYNEQFF. Full variable domain (remainder filled in from reference TRBV11-2 and TRBJ2-1): EAGVAQSPRYKIIEKRQSVAFWCNPISGHATLYWYQQILGQGPKLLIQFQNNGVVDDSQLPKDRFSAERLKGVDSTLKIQPAKLEDSAVYLCASSLDGAGYNEQFFGPGTRLTVL.

This clonotype was detected ten times or more. CDR3 protein: CASSLGPTNEQFF. In DNA, the CDR3 is TGTGCCAGCAGCTTAGGGCCTACCAATGAGCAGTTCTTC. The chain links TRBV7-2 to TRBJ2-1; D uncertain. The length of the CDR3 is 13 residues. Germline values: CDR1 SGHTA, CDR2 FQGNSA. Between the trimmed V and J ends, which lost 1 base and 6 bases, there was a span of 7 bases. Using reference TRBV7-2 and TRBJ2-1 for the parts outside the CDR3, the full variable domain is GAGVSQSPSNKVTEKGKDVELRCDPISGHTALYWYRQSLGQGLEFLIYFQGNSAPDKSGLPSDRFSAERTGGSVSTLTIQRTQQEDSAVYLCASSLGPTNEQFFGPGTRLTVL.

This chain links TRBV5-6 with TRBJ2-5, with 10 bases identical to TRBD2. The CDR3 totals 17 residues. CDR1 and CDR2 (germline): SGHDT, YYEEEE. J lost 2 bases, V lost 2 bases, and 9 bases had no gene match. CDR3 protein: CASSFPTLAGIQETQYF. The DNA for the CDR3 is TGTGCCAGCAGCTTCCCCACACTAGCGGGGATACAAGAGACCCAGTACTTC.

This clonotype occurred many times. The V call is TRBV20-1, the J call TRBJ2-7; 10 nucleotides match TRBD1. Germline CDR1 is DFQATT and CDR2 is SNEGSKA (reference sequence). The CDR3 length is 14 residues. J was trimmed by 3 bases and V by 5 bases; bases with no gene match: 7. The CDR3 sequence: CSALGGTGVYEQYF. In DNA form, the CDR3 reads TGCAGTGCTCTAGGGGGGACAGGGGTCTACGAGCAGTACTTC.

CDR3 nucleotides: TGTGCCAGCAGCTTAAATCCCGGGGGAGAGACCCAGTACTTC. As protein: CASSLNPGGETQYF. The chain employs TRBV5-4 and TRBJ2-5, with D maybe TRBD2 (6 bases). The germline V and J ends were trimmed by 2 bases and 4 bases, with 12 bases remaining between them. The CDR3 runs to 14 residues. CDR1 and CDR2 (germline): SGHNT, YYREEE (reference sequence).

This clonotype appeared once. This chain joins TRBV3-1 and TRBJ1-5; D is unresolved. V was shortened by 0 bases and J by 2 bases, with 5 bases between the two germline ends. Germline loops: CDR1 LGHDT, CDR2 YNNKEL (reference sequence). The CDR3 sequence is 14 residues long. The CDR3 spells CASSQDLRNQPQHF. The CDR3 DNA is TGTGCCAGCAGCCAAGATCTACGCAATCAGCCCCAGCATTTT.

The chain joins TRBV12-3 or TRBV12-4 to TRBJ1-1; no reliable D call. This CDR3 has 13 residues. Trimming took off 7 bases at V and 1 base at J, with 10 bases between the two ends. The CDR3 sequence: CASTTPANTEAFF. The CDR3 nucleotides read TGTGCCAGCACCACACCGGCGAACACTGAAGCTTTCTTT.